This entry features one T cell receptor beta chain sequence. The sample is drawn from a study of shared clonotypes between healthy human individuals. Across the whole study: Per donor, CD8 memory used one plate, CD8 naive used two, CD4 memory used three and CD4 naive used three.

V lost 4 bases and J lost 2; bases outside the gene matches: 10. The CDR3 covers 16 residues. The germline V gene has CDR1 MGHRA and CDR2 YSYEKL. For each subset, genomic DNA was distributed in equal portions over several immunoSEQ plates. The data were produced by immunoSEQ multiplex PCR, yet TCRdb's version contains in-frame clones alone and is incomplete. Here the sample spans approximately 1,500,000 clones, 95% to 99% being singletons. The chain uses TRBV4-1 and TRBJ2-5, with 7 bases aligning to TRBD2. Specimen: naive CD4+ T cells sorted from blood. Subset: CD45RA+ positively selected. The sequence came from a man under 40 in good health. This CDR3 is CASSPLTGGSQETQYF. The CDR3 DNA reads TGCGCCAGCAGCCCCTTAACGGGAGGCTCGCAAGAGACCCAGTACTTC.